The sequence of this T cell receptor beta chain was determined in a study of follicular helper T cells after annual influenza vaccination. This clone came up a few times. Sequencing was performed with immunoSEQ multiplex PCR; in TCRdb, only in-frame clones are kept and a portion is missing. The sample lists approximately 11,000 clones, roughly 82% occurring once. No donor had influenza vaccine in the prior 6 months; all lived in the community. CDR1 is MNHNS and CDR2 is SASEGT in the germline V gene. Between the trimmed V and J ends, which lost 2 bases and 7 bases, there was a span of 11 bases. The CDR3 consists of 13 residues.

The clonotype comes from an adult who received the influenza vaccine. The starting material was CXCR5- memory CD4+ T cells sorted from blood, obtained 6 weeks after influenza vaccination. The rearrangement joins TRBV6-1 to TRBJ1-1; D remains unclear. CDR3 loop: CASSETTPREAFF. As DNA, the CDR3 is TGTGCCAGCAGTGAAACGACTCCACGTGAAGCTTTCTTT.